These 19 T cell receptor beta chains originate from one sample sequenced in a study of identical twins. TCRdb used MiXCR to reprocess the 5' RACE reads, holding one entry per CDR3 protein. This sample has around 510,000 distinct CDR3 sequences, with more than 13% found just once. The same specimen was also included in a second study, on yellow fever vaccine responses in identical twins.

Sequencing was performed on CD4+ T cells sorted from blood. These receptors were taken from a woman aged 18-29 years in good health.

This clonotype was recorded a few times. The chain combines TRBV12-3 or TRBV12-4 with TRBJ2-7; perhaps TRBD2 as D (6 bases). V was cut by 4 bases and J by 4 bases, with 17 bases left in between. The CDR3 loop spans 15 amino acids. CDR3 nucleotides: TGTGCCAGCAGTTCCCGGGGCCGCGGGGATTACGAGCAGTACTTC. This translates into CASSSRGRGDYEQYF.

This clonotype showed up just a few times. The CDR3 sequence: CASSHLTGDKNTEAFF. The CDR3 DNA sequence: TGCGCCAGCAGCCACTTGACAGGAGACAAGAACACTGAAGCTTTCTTT. This chain links TRBV4-1 with TRBJ1-1; D is possibly TRBD1 (6 bases). The CDR3 has 16 amino acids. Trimming cost V 3 bases and J 1 base, with 15 bases left between them. Germline values: CDR1 MGHRA, CDR2 YSYEKL.

This clonotype has a count of ten or more. The V call is TRBV10-3, the J call TRBJ1-1; D not resolved. Trimming cost V 7 bases and J 1 base, with 10 bases left between them. The CDR3 extends over 13 amino acids. CDR1 is ENHRY and CDR2 is SYGVKD in the germline V gene. In DNA form, the CDR3 reads TGTGCCATCACTCCGACTGGGAACACTGAAGCTTTCTTT. Translation: CAITPTGNTEAFF.

The chain combines TRBV25-1 with TRBJ2-2, with a weak D call TRBD1 (5 bases). The germline V gene has CDR1 MGHDK and CDR2 SYGVNS. The CDR3 sequence is 15 residues long. The V and J ends lost 4 bases and 3 bases respectively, with 12 bases between them. The CDR3 here is CASSGGPQYTGELFF. The CDR3 DNA reads as TGTGCCAGCAGTGGGGGCCCTCAATACACCGGGGAGCTGTTTTTT. The full variable domain, in which reference TRBV25-1 and TRBJ2-2 provide the parts outside the CDR3, is EADIYQTPRYLVIGTGKKITLECSQTMGHDKMYWYQQDPGMELHLIHYSYGVNSTEKGDLSSESTVSRIRTEHFPLTLESARPSHTSQYLCASSGGPQYTGELFFGEGSRLTVL.

This clonotype showed up many times. This chain joins TRBV6-1 and TRBJ2-3, with a weak D call TRBD1 (5 bases). The V end lost 6 bases, the J end lost 0 bases, and 10 bases lay between the germline ends. Germline V gene data show CDR1 as MNHNS and CDR2 as SASEGT. The CDR3 is 14 residues long. The CDR3 DNA sequence: TGTGCCAGCAGGCAGACAGCTAGCACAGATACGCAGTATTTT. It translates to CASRQTASTDTQYF.

This clonotype appeared a few times. This chain joins TRBV10-3 and TRBJ1-2, with a tentative D call TRBD1 (5 bases). The germline V and J ends were trimmed by 3 bases and 2 bases, with 7 bases remaining between them. The CDR3 length is 13 residues. The germline CDR1 and CDR2 sequences are ENHRY and SYGVKD. The CDR3 reads CAISDRANYGYTF. The CDR3 DNA follows: TGTGCCATCAGTGACAGGGCCAACTATGGCTACACCTTC.

The CDR3 DNA reads as TGTGCCACCTTACGGGACGGCAGCTCCTACGAGCAGTACTTC. Translation gives CATLRDGSSYEQYF. The J gene is TRBJ2-7, the V gene TRBV6-2 or TRBV6-3, with D perhaps assigned TRBD1 or TRBD2 (5 bases each). The V end was cut by 10 bases, the J end by 0 bases, with 16 bases between. Germline CDR1 reads MNHEY; CDR2 reads SVGEGT. This CDR3 is 14 amino acids long.

V gene TRBV15 combines with J gene TRBJ2-1, with D perhaps TRBD1 or TRBD2 (6 bases each). The CDR3 is 16 residues long. The V end lost 0 bases, the J end lost 7 bases, and 16 bases lay between the germline ends. CDR1 is LNHNV and CDR2 is YYDKDF in the germline V gene (reference sequence). The chain's CDR3 is CATSRDGAGQGNEQFF. DNA of the CDR3: TGTGCCACCAGCAGAGATGGGGCGGGGCAGGGGAATGAGCAGTTCTTC.

This chain links TRBV28 with TRBJ1-5, with D possibly being TRBD1 (6 bases). The CDR3 contains 14 residues. V lost 5 bases and J lost 6, with 14 bases in between. The germline gives CDR1 MDHEN, CDR2 SYDVKM. CDR3: CASSHAGESQPQHF. The DNA for the CDR3 is TGTGCCAGCAGTCACGCAGGGGAAAGTCAGCCCCAGCATTTT.

CDR3 DNA sequence: TGTGCCTGGAGTTACCGGGAGGAGCAGTTCTTC. This translates into CAWSYREEQFF. This chain connects TRBV30 to TRBJ2-1; tentative D call: TRBD2 (6 bases). Germline V gene sequence: CDR1 GTSNPN, CDR2 SVGIG (reference sequence). Trimming took 2 bases from V and 10 from J, leaving 9 bases between them. This CDR3 is built from 11 residues.

The V gene is TRBV9, the J gene TRBJ2-3; 9 bases are shared with TRBD1. V lost 4 bases, J lost 4 bases, and 7 bases stayed unmatched. The CDR3 spans 15 residues. Germline V lookup: CDR1 SGDLS, CDR2 YYNGEE. In DNA form, the CDR3 reads TGTGCCAGCAGCTACAGGGGGCATTACGCAGATACGCAGTATTTT. This gives the protein CASSYRGHYADTQYF.

This clonotype was observed a handful of times. The rearrangement joins TRBV12-3 or TRBV12-4 to TRBJ2-7; tentatively, D is TRBD2 (6 bases). Trimming took 2 bases from V and 0 from J, leaving 14 bases between them. The CDR3 sequence is 16 residues long. DNA for the CDR3: TGTGCCAGCAGTTTATTTTCTGGCGGGACCTCCTACGAGCAGTACTTC. Translated: CASSLFSGGTSYEQYF.

The gene calls are TRBV5-4 and TRBJ2-5, with D possibly matching TRBD1 (6 bases). The germline CDR1 and CDR2 sequences are SGHNT and YYREEE (reference sequence). V shed 0 bases and J shed 1 base, with 10 bases lying between them. CDR3 length: 15 amino acids. Here the CDR3 reads CASSLDGTLQETQYF. The CDR3 DNA reads as TGTGCCAGCAGCTTGGATGGGACACTCCAAGAGACCCAGTACTTC. Together with reference TRBV5-4 and TRBJ2-5, the CDR3 gives the full variable domain: ETGVTQSPTHLIKTRGQQVTLRCSSQSGHNTVSWYQQALGQGPQFIFQYYREEENGRGNFPPRFSGLQFPNYSSELNVNALELDDSALYLCASSLDGTLQETQYFGPGTRLLVL.

The chain uses TRBV5-1 and TRBJ2-7, with D perhaps TRBD2 (6 bases). Germline lookup yields CDR1 SGHRS and CDR2 YFSETQ. The V end was cut by 4 bases, the J end by 5 bases, with 16 bases between. This CDR3 is built from 14 residues. As DNA, the CDR3 is TGCGCCAGCAGCCCCCCCGCAGGGAGGAACGAGCAGTACTTC. This gives the protein CASSPPAGRNEQYF.

This clonotype was found a few times. The CDR3 spells CASSGRTGTHEQYF. As DNA, the CDR3 is TGCGCCAGCAGCGGAAGGACAGGGACCCACGAGCAGTACTTC. This rearrangement joins TRBV5-1 to TRBJ2-7, with 8 bases aligning to TRBD1. Looked up from germline, CDR1 is SGHRS and CDR2 is YFSETQ. The trim removed 4 bases at V and 5 bases at J, leaving 8 bases unmatched. CDR3 length: 14 residues.

There are a few counts of this clonotype. The chain employs TRBV4-2 and TRBJ2-7; D possibly uses TRBD1 or TRBD2 (5 bases each). CDR3 length: 16 residues. CDR1 LGHNA and CDR2 YNFKEQ come from the germline V gene. The V and J ends lost 1 base and 3 bases respectively, with 16 bases between them. CDR3 region: CASSQVYPGPHYEQYF. CDR3 DNA: TGTGCCAGCAGCCAAGTTTATCCGGGACCACACTACGAGCAGTACTTC.

This chain links TRBV6-1 with TRBJ2-2; possibly TRBD2 for D (6 bases). The CDR3 totals 16 residues. Trimming cost V 5 bases and J 7 bases, with 20 bases left between them. Looked up from germline, CDR1 is MNHNS and CDR2 is SASEGT. The CDR3 coding sequence is TGTGCCAGCAGTCAACGCACTCTAGCGCCCCGCGGGGAGCTGTTTTTT. Its translation: CASSQRTLAPRGELFF.

This clonotype was picked up many times. The chain recombines TRBV12-3 or TRBV12-4 with TRBJ2-1, with D possibly TRBD2 on 6 matching bases. Trimming pared 6 bases from V and 5 bases from J, leaving 11 bases between. The CDR3 loop spans 13 amino acids. The CDR3 DNA sequence: TGTGCCAGCAGCTCCCCGGGGGACAATGAGCAGTTCTTC. This encodes CASSSPGDNEQFF.

The chain uses TRBV28 and TRBJ2-1; no firm D call. V was pared by 7 bases and J by 2 bases, with 18 bases between. In germline, CDR1 is MDHEN, CDR2 SYDVKM. CDR3 size: 16 residues. Here the CDR3 DNA reads TGTGCCAGCACCTCATTTGGAGCGATCGCCTACAATGAGCAGTTCTTC. Protein: CASTSFGAIAYNEQFF.